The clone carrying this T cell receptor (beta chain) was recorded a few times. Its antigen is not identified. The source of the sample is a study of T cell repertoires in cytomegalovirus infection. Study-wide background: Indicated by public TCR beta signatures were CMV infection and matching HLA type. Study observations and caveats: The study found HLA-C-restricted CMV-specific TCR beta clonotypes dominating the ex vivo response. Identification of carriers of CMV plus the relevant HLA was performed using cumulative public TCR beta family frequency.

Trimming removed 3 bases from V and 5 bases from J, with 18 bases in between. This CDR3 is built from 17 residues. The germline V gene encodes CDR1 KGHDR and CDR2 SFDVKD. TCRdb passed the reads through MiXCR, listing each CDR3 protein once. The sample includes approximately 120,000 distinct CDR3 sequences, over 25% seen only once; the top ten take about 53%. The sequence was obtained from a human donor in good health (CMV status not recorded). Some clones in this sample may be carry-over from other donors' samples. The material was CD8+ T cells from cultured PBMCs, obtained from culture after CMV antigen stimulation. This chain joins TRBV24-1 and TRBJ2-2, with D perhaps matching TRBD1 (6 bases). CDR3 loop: CATSDPRGRGTTGELFF. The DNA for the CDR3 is TGTGCCACCAGTGATCCTAGGGGCAGGGGAACAACCGGGGAGCTGTTTTTT.